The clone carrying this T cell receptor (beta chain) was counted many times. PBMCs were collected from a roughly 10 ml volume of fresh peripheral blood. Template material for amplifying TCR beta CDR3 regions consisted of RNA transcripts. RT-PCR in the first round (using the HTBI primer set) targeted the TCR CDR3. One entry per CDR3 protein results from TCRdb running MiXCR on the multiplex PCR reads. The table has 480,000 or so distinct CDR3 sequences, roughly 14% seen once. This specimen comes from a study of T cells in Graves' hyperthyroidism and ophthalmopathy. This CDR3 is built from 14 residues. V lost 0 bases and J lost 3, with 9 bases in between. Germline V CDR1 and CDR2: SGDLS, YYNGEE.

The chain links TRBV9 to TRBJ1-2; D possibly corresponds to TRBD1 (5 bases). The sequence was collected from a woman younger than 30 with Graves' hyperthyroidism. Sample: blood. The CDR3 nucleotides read TGTGCCAGCAGCGTAGAATCCAGGGACTATGGCTACACCTTC. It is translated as CASSVESRDYGYTF.